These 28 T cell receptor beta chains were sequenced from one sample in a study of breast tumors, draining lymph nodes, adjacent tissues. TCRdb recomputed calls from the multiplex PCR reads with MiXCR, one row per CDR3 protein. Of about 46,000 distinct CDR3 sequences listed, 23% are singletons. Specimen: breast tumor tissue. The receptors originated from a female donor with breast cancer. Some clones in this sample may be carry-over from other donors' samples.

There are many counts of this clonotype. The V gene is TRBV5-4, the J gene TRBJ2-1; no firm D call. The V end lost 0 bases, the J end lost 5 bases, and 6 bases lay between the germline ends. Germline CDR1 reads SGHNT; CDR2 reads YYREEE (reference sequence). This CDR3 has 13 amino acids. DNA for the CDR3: TGTGCCAGCAGCTTGGCCCCAGACAATGAGCAGTTCTTC. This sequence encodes CASSLAPDNEQFF.

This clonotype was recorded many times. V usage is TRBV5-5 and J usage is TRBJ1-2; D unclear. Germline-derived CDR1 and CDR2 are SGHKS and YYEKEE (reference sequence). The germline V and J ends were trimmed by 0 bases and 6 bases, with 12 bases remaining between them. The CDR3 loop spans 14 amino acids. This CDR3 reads CASSLVVGIHGYTF. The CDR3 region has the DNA TGTGCCAGCAGCTTGGTAGTGGGGATACATGGCTACACCTTC.

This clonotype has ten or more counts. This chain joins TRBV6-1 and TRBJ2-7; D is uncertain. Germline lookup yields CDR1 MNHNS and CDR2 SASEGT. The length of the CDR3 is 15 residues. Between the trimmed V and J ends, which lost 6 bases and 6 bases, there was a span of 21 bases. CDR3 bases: TGTGCCAGCAGCCCAACTATAACCCTCCTCACCGAGCAGTACTTC. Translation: CASSPTITLLTEQYF.

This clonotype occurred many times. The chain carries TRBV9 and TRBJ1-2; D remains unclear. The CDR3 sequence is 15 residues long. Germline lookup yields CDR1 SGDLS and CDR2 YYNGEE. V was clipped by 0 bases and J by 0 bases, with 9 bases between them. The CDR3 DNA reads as TGTGCCAGCAGCGTAGATGCAGGAGCTAACTATGGCTACACCTTC. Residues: CASSVDAGANYGYTF.

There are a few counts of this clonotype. The CDR3 DNA sequence: TGCGCCAGCACCCGACAGGGGGGCACCGGGGAGCTGTTTTTT. Translated, it gives CASTRQGGTGELFF. The V and J genes are TRBV5-1 and TRBJ2-2, with 9 bases lining up with TRBD1. CDR3 size: 14 residues. After removal of 6 bases from V and 4 bases from J, the junction contained 4 bases not matched to a gene. CDR1 and CDR2 from the germline V gene are SGHRS and YFSETQ.

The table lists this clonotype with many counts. The CDR3 reads CASSFVSSYNSPLHF. CDR3 nucleotides: TGTGCCAGCAGTTTCGTGAGCTCCTATAATTCACCCCTCCACTTT. This chain connects TRBV27 to TRBJ1-6; no firm D call. The CDR3 has 15 residues. The germline V gene encodes CDR1 MNHEY and CDR2 SMNVEV (reference sequence). V was shortened by 3 bases and J by 0 bases, with 6 bases between the two germline ends.

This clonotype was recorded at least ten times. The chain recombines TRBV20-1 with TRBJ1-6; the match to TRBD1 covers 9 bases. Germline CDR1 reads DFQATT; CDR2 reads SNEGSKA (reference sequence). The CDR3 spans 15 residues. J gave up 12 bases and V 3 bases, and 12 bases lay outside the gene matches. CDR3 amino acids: CSARRTGQGSKPLHF. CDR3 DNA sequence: TGCAGTGCTAGGAGAACGGGACAGGGCTCCAAACCCCTCCACTTT.

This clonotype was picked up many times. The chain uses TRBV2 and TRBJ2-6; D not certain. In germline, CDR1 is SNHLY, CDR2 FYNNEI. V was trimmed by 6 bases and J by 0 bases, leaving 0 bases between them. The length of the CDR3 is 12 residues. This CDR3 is CASSSGANVLTF. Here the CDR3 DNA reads TGTGCCAGCAGCTCTGGGGCCAACGTCCTGACTTTC. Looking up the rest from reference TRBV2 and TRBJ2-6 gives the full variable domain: EPEVTQTPSHQVTQMGQEVILRCVPISNHLYFYWYRQILGQKVEFLVSFYNNEISEKSEIFDDQFSVERPDGSNFTLKIRSTKLEDSAMYFCASSSGANVLTFGAGSRLTVL.

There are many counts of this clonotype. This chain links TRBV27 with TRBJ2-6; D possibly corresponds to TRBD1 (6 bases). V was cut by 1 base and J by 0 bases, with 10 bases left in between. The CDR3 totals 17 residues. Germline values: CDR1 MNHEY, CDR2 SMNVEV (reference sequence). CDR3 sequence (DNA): TGTGCCAGCAGTTTATACAGGGCAAGCTCTGGGGCCAACGTCCTGACTTTC. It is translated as CASSLYRASSGANVLTF.

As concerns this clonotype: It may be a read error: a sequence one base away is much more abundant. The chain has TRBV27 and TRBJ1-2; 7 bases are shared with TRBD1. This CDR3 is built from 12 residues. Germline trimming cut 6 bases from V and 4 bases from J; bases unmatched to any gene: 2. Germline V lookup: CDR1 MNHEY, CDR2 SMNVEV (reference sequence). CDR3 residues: CASRGTVYGYTF. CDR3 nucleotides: TGTGCCAGCAGGGGGACAGTCTATGGCTACACCTTC.

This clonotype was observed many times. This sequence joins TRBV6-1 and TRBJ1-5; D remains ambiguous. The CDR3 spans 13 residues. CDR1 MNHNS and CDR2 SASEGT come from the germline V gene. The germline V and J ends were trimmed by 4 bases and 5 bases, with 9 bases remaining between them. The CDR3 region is CASSAQWDQPQHF. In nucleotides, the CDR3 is TGTGCCAGCAGTGCACAGTGGGATCAGCCCCAGCATTTT.

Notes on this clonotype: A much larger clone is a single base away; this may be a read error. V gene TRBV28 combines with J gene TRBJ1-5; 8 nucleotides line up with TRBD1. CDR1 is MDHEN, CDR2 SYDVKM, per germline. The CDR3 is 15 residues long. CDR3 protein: CASSKGQGSSQPQHF. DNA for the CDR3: TGTGCCAGCAGCAAAGGACAGGGAAGCAGTCAGCCCCAGCATTTT.

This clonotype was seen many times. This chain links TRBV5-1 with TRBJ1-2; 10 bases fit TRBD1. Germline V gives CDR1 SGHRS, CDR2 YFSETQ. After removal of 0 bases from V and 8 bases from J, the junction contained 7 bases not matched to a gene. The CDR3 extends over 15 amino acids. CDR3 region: CASSLAGQGREGYTF. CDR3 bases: TGCGCCAGCAGCTTGGCGGGACAGGGGAGGGAAGGCTACACCTTC.

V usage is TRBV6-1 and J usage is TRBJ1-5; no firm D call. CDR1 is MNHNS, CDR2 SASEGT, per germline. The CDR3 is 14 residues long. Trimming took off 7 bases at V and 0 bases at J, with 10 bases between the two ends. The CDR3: CASTPVYSNQPQHF. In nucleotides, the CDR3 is TGTGCCAGCACCCCGGTCTATAGCAATCAGCCCCAGCATTTT.

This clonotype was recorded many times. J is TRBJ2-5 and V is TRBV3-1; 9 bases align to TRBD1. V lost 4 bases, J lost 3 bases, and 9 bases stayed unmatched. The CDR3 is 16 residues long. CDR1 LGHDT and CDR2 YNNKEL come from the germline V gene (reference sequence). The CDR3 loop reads CASSRTYRGRKETQYF. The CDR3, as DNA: TGTGCCAGCAGCCGAACCTACAGGGGGCGGAAAGAGACCCAGTACTTC.

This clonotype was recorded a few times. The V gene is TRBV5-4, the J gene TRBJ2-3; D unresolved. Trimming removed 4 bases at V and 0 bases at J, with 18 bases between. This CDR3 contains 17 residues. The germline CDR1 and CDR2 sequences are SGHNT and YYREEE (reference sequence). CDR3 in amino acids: CASSRAAQTWSTDTQYF. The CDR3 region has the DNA TGTGCCAGCAGCAGGGCGGCCCAGACTTGGAGCACAGATACGCAGTATTTT.

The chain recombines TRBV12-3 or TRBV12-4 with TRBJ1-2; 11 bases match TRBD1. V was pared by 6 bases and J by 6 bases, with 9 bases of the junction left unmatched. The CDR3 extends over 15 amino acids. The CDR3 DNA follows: TGTGCCAGCAGCCCGGACAGGGGGCGCTTGAATGGCTACACCTTC. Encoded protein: CASSPDRGRLNGYTF.

CDR3 residues: CASSLAYSNQPQHF. CDR3 nucleotide sequence: TGTGCCAGCAGCTTAGCTTATAGCAATCAGCCCCAGCATTTT. The J gene is TRBJ1-5, the V gene TRBV7-8; D gene ambiguous. This CDR3 has 14 amino acids. Looked up from germline, CDR1 is SGHVS and CDR2 is FQNEAQ. Trimming cost V 0 bases and J 0 bases, with 3 bases left between them.

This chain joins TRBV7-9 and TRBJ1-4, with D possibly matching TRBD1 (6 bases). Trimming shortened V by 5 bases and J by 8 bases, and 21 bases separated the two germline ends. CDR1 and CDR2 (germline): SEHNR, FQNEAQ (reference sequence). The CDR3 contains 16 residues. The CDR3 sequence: CASSHFSGGAGEKLFF. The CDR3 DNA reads TGTGCCAGCAGCCACTTTAGTGGGGGCGCAGGGGAAAAACTGTTTTTT.

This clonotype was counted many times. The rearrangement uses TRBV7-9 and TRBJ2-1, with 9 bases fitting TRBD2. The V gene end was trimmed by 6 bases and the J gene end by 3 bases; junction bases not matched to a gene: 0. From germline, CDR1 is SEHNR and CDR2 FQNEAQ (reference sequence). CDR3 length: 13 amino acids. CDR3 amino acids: CASRAGGYNEQFF. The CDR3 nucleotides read TGTGCCAGCAGAGCGGGGGGCTACAATGAGCAGTTCTTC.

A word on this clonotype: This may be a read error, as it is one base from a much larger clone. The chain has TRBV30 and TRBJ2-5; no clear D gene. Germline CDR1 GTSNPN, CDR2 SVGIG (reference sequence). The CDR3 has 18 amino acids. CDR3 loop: CAWSLALMTETDQEAQYF. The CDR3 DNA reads TGTGCCTGGAGTTTAGCATTAATGACGGAGACCGATCAAGAGGCCCAGTACTTC.

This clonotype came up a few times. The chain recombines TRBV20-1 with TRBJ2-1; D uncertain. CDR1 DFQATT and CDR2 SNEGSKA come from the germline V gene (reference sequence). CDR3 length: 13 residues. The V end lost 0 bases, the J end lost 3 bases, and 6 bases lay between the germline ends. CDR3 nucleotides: TGCAGTGCTAGAGACCGACTCTACAATGAGCAGTTCTTC. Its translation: CSARDRLYNEQFF.

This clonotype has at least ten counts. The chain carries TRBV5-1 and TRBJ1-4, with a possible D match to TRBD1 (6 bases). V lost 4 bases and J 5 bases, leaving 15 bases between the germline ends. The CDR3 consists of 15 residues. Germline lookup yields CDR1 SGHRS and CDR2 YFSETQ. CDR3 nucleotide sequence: TGCGCCAGCAGCCCCGAGGGGGGGGCAAATGAAAAACTGTTTTTT. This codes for CASSPEGGANEKLFF.

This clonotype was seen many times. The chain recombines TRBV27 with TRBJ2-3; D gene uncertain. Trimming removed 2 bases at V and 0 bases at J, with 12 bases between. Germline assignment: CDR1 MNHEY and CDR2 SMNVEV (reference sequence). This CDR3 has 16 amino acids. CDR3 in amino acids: CASSLEPISSTDTQYF. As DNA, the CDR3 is TGTGCCAGCAGTTTAGAACCCATTTCTAGCACAGATACGCAGTATTTT.

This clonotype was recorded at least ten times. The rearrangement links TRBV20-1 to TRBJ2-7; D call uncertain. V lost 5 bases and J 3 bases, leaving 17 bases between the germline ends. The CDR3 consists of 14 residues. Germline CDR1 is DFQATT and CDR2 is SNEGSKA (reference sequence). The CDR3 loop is CSAPPLGAGYEQYF. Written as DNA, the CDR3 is TGCAGTGCTCCCCCTCTGGGTGCTGGCTACGAGCAGTACTTC.

The CDR3 nucleotides read TGTGCCAGCAGCTTGCGGGGGTGGTCCTACAATGAGCAGTTCTTC. Protein sequence: CASSLRGWSYNEQFF. The rearrangement uses TRBV5-4 and TRBJ2-1; TRBD2 might be the D (6 bases). Deletions cut 1 base from V and 1 base from J, with 9 bases between. This CDR3 spans 15 amino acids. Germline assignment: CDR1 SGHNT and CDR2 YYREEE (reference sequence).

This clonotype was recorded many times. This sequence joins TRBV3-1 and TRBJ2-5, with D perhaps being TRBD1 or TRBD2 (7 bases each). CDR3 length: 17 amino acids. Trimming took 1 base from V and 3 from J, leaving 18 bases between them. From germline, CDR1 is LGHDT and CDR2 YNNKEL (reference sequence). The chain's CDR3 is CASSQAGGVGEEETQYF. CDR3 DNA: TGTGCCAGCAGCCAAGCAGGGGGGGTCGGGGAGGAAGAGACCCAGTACTTC.

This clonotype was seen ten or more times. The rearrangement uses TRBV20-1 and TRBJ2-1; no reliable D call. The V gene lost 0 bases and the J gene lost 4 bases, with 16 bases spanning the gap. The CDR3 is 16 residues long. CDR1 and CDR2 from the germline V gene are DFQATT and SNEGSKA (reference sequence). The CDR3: CSARDLGRAPYNEQFF. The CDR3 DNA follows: TGCAGTGCTAGAGATCTGGGTAGGGCCCCGTACAATGAGCAGTTCTTC.